This T cell receptor (beta chain) was identified in a study of blood T cells in healthy people across ages. Across the whole study: The template switching approach captured approximately one barcoded beta molecule for every two T cells.

A second PCR of roughly 7 to 11 cycles used a sample-barcoded 5' primer and a J-beta primer mix. Every sample produced at least 3 million CDR3-containing paired-end reads. TCRdb independently ran MiXCR on the 5' RACE reads; one entry per CDR3 protein. This sample has approximately 770,000 distinct CDR3 sequences, with 58% found just once. Comments on this clonotype: The target antigen is unknown.

Between the trimmed V and J ends, which lost 10 bases and 3 bases, there was a span of 13 bases. The CDR3 is 12 residues long. Germline loops: CDR1 LGHDT, CDR2 YNNKEL (reference sequence). Findings of the study overall: Unknown donor CMV status possibly confounded expanded clonotype changes.

The sample comprised blood. This clonotype was sampled from a man aged 25-40 years in good health. This chain joins TRBV3-1 and TRBJ2-7, with unresolved D. The CDR3 protein is CATGSLYYEQYF. CDR3 nucleotides: TGTGCCACAGGCTCTCTTTACTACGAGCAGTACTTC.